Listed below are T cell receptor beta chains from one sample, sequenced in a study of regulatory T cells in long-lasting Graves disease. TCRdb processed the multiplex PCR reads anew with MiXCR; each CDR3 protein has one entry. Here the sample spans about 530,000 distinct CDR3 sequences, around 16% being singletons. These sequences were also reported in another study, on T cells in Graves' hyperthyroidism and ophthalmopathy.

The sample consisted of peripheral blood mononuclear cells (PBMCs), taken at new diagnosis, from a patient treated with antithyroid drugs. All receptors derive from a woman aged 35-65 years with Graves disease. CDR3s include the opening cysteine and the closing phenylalanine or tryptophan. The order of the fields is J gene, V gene, D gene, clone size, CDR3 DNA, CDR3 protein. The D gene is left open where the match is weak. Only some rows state a clone size, as once, few, many or a class for expanded clones.

J gene: TRBJ1-2
V gene: TRBV6-5
D gene: -
clone size: many
CDR3 DNA: TGTGCCAGCAGTTACTCAGGGCAGGGTCAATATGGCTACACCTTC
CDR3 protein: CASSYSGQGQYGYTF

J gene: TRBJ2-1
V gene: TRBV28
D gene: -
clone size: -
CDR3 DNA: TGTGCCAGCAGGCCGACTGACCCAAGCTCCTACAATGAGCAGTTCTTC
CDR3 protein: CASRPTDPSSYNEQFF

J gene: TRBJ1-4
V gene: TRBV7-9
D gene: TRBD1
clone size: many
CDR3 DNA: TGTGCCAGCAGCTCACAAAGGACAGGGGGCGGTGAAAAACTGTTTTTT
CDR3 protein: CASSSQRTGGGEKLFF

J gene: TRBJ1-6
V gene: TRBV2
D gene: -
clone size: many
CDR3 DNA: TGTGCCAGAAGACGGACACAGAGTGATAATTCACCCCTCCACTTT
CDR3 protein: CARRRTQSDNSPLHF

J gene: TRBJ1-1
V gene: TRBV3-1
D gene: -
clone size: many
CDR3 DNA: TGTGCCAGCAGCCCCCACACAGGGAGTCGGGCTGAAGCTTTCTTT
CDR3 protein: CASSPHTGSRAEAFF

J gene: TRBJ2-3
V gene: TRBV6-4
D gene: -
clone size: -
CDR3 DNA: TGTGCCAGCAGTGACTCTTCCGGGGGCGCAGATACGCAGTATTTT
CDR3 protein: CASSDSSGGADTQYF

J gene: TRBJ2-2
V gene: TRBV6-2/TRBV6-3
D gene: TRBD1
clone size: many
CDR3 DNA: TGTGCCAGCAGTTTATCAGGGGGCCTGACGACCGGGGAGCTGTTTTTT
CDR3 protein: CASSLSGGLTTGELFF

J gene: TRBJ2-1
V gene: TRBV20-1
D gene: TRBD2
clone size: many
CDR3 DNA: TGCAGTGCGCGAGCTCTAGCGGGGGGTTCCAATGAGCAGTTCTTC
CDR3 protein: CSARALAGGSNEQFF

J gene: TRBJ1-5
V gene: TRBV6-1
D gene: -
clone size: many
CDR3 DNA: TGTGCCAGCAGCCCCTCGATTCAGGTGGCGCCCCAGCATTTT
CDR3 protein: CASSPSIQVAPQHF

J gene: TRBJ1-2
V gene: TRBV27
D gene: -
clone size: -
CDR3 DNA: TGTGCCAGCAGTGCAAGCCGTAACTATGGCTACACCTTC
CDR3 protein: CASSASRNYGYTF

J gene: TRBJ1-5
V gene: TRBV6-2/TRBV6-3
D gene: TRBD1
clone size: many
CDR3 DNA: TGTGCCAGCAGACAGGGGAATTATCAGCCCCAGCATTTT
CDR3 protein: CASRQGNYQPQHF

J gene: TRBJ1-1
V gene: TRBV2
D gene: -
clone size: many
CDR3 DNA: TGTGCCAGCAGTGAGGGACTGCCGGGCCCAGGGCATGAAGCTTTCTTT
CDR3 protein: CASSEGLPGPGHEAFF

J gene: TRBJ1-3
V gene: TRBV3-1
D gene: -
clone size: few
CDR3 DNA: TGTGCCAGCAGCCAAGATGTCCCCAAGGTTGGAAACACCATATATTTT
CDR3 protein: CASSQDVPKVGNTIYF

J gene: TRBJ2-1
V gene: TRBV7-9
D gene: TRBD2
clone size: few
CDR3 DNA: TGTGCCAGCAGCTTAGCGGGAGGGTTCAATGAGCAGTTCTTC
CDR3 protein: CASSLAGGFNEQFF

J gene: TRBJ1-2
V gene: TRBV7-9
D gene: -
clone size: many
CDR3 DNA: TGTGCCAGCAGCTATACTCGACAAGAGGGTAATGGCTACACCTTC
CDR3 protein: CASSYTRQEGNGYTF

J gene: TRBJ2-2
V gene: TRBV12-3/TRBV12-4
D gene: -
clone size: many
CDR3 DNA: TGTGCCAGCAGTTTCGGGTGGAGGGGGGACACCGGGGAGCTGTTTTTT
CDR3 protein: CASSFGWRGDTGELFF

J gene: TRBJ1-6
V gene: TRBV12-3/TRBV12-4
D gene: -
clone size: many
CDR3 DNA: TGTGCCACCAGCCCCGGGGGGCTTGGGTCACCCCTCCACTTT
CDR3 protein: CATSPGGLGSPLHF

J gene: TRBJ2-1
V gene: TRBV11-3
D gene: TRBD1
clone size: -
CDR3 DNA: TGTGCCAGCAGCTTTTCTCGAGGGGGCTATGAGCAGTTCTTC
CDR3 protein: CASSFSRGGYEQFF

J gene: TRBJ1-1
V gene: TRBV9
D gene: -
clone size: few
CDR3 DNA: TGTGCCAGCAGCGTAGAGCCAGGGGCTACTGAAGCTTTCTTT
CDR3 protein: CASSVEPGATEAFF

J gene: TRBJ1-4
V gene: TRBV5-1
D gene: TRBD1
clone size: many
CDR3 DNA: TGCGCCAGCAGCGGGGGACAGCCTAATGAAAAACTGTTTTTT
CDR3 protein: CASSGGQPNEKLFF

J gene: TRBJ1-1
V gene: TRBV20-1
D gene: TRBD1
clone size: few
CDR3 DNA: TGCAGTGCTAGATCCGGGACAGGGATAGCTTTCTTT
CDR3 protein: CSARSGTGIAFF

J gene: TRBJ2-1
V gene: TRBV29-1
D gene: -
clone size: many
CDR3 DNA: TGCAGCGGTGACATCTACAATGAGCAGTTCTTC
CDR3 protein: CSGDIYNEQFF

J gene: TRBJ1-6
V gene: TRBV7-9
D gene: TRBD1
clone size: -
CDR3 DNA: TGTGCCAGCAGCTTGGTCGGGACAGGATCTAATTCACCCCTCCACTTT
CDR3 protein: CASSLVGTGSNSPLHF

J gene: TRBJ1-2
V gene: TRBV27
D gene: TRBD1
clone size: many
CDR3 DNA: TGTGCCAGCAGAGAGGGGACAGGAGGTGGGGAAGGCTACACCTTC
CDR3 protein: CASREGTGGGEGYTF

J gene: TRBJ2-5
V gene: TRBV12-3/TRBV12-4
D gene: -
clone size: few
CDR3 DNA: TGTGCCAGCAGTCCCTCACCCGATGGTGCGACCCAGTACTTC
CDR3 protein: CASSPSPDGATQYF

J gene: TRBJ2-7
V gene: TRBV7-9
D gene: TRBD1
clone size: -
CDR3 DNA: TGTGCCAGCAGCGTACAGGGGGCGGGCGACGAGCAGTACTTC
CDR3 protein: CASSVQGAGDEQYF

J gene: TRBJ1-2
V gene: TRBV3-1
D gene: TRBD1
clone size: many
CDR3 DNA: TGTGCCAGCAGCCAAGGAACAGGGGACCGTCACACCTTC
CDR3 protein: CASSQGTGDRHTF

J gene: TRBJ2-1
V gene: TRBV7-3
D gene: TRBD2
clone size: many
CDR3 DNA: TGTGCCAGCAGCTTAGGGAGGGGCAGCTACAGTGAGCAGTTCTTC
CDR3 protein: CASSLGRGSYSEQFF

J gene: TRBJ1-2
V gene: TRBV10-2
D gene: -
clone size: few
CDR3 DNA: TGCGCCAGCAGTGAGTCAAGCGGGTACGATGGCTACACCTTC
CDR3 protein: CASSESSGYDGYTF

J gene: TRBJ1-5
V gene: TRBV19
D gene: -
clone size: -
CDR3 DNA: TGTGCCAGTGGGGATAGGCCCCAGCATTTT
CDR3 protein: CASGDRPQHF

J gene: TRBJ1-1
V gene: TRBV29-1
D gene: -
clone size: many
CDR3 DNA: TGCAGCGCTTACCATGTGAACACTGAAGCTTTCTTT
CDR3 protein: CSAYHVNTEAFF